The TCR beta chain described here comes from a study of naive and memory T cell subsets. V shed 3 bases and J shed 6 bases, with 12 bases lying between them. Germline V CDR1 and CDR2: SGHRS, YFSETQ. CDR3 length: 14 amino acids. An equimolar mix of two oligonucleotides served as the beta constant-region primer for TRBC1 and TRBC2. TCRdb processed the UMI-ligation and nested PCR reads anew with MiXCR; each CDR3 protein has one entry. The profile shows around 35,000 distinct CDR3 sequences, about an eighth of them singletons. At least ten counts were recorded for this clonotype. This receptor was taken from a human donor in good health. Sequencing input: effector memory CD4+ T cells from blood. The subset here: effector memory, CD45RA- CD27-. V usage is TRBV5-1 and J usage is TRBJ2-2, with D possibly matching TRBD1 (5 bases). This CDR3 is CASSSRGGAGELFF. The DNA for the CDR3 is TGCGCCAGCAGCTCAAGGGGTGGTGCCGGGGAGCTGTTTTTT.